The entry below gives a single TCR beta chain sequence along with its context. The data belong to a study of coeliac disease. Libraries were prepared by immunoSEQ multiplex PCR; TCRdb keeps only in-frame clonotypes and omits some of them. The sample yields over 5,500 clones, around 62% seen once. V was cut by 5 bases and J by 3 bases, with 16 bases left in between. The germline gives CDR1 MNHEY, CDR2 SMNVEV (reference sequence). This CDR3 comprises 16 residues. The TCR was taken from a man aged 55-75 years with celiac disease on a gluten-free diet. Sample: lymphocytes from the gut lamina propria. The rearrangement links TRBV27 to TRBJ1-4; D gene uncertain. The CDR3 reads CASSVGNGIPNEKLFF. The CDR3 nucleotides read TGTGCCAGCAGTGTAGGGAACGGGATCCCTAATGAAAAACTGTTTTTT.